Included here is one TCR beta chain sequence, with context. Its target is unknown. The CDR3 runs to 17 residues. In germline, CDR1 is MNHEY, CDR2 SMNVEV (reference sequence). V was pared by 0 bases and J by 5 bases, with 8 bases of the junction left unmatched. Pooling covered second doses at about 4 or about 12 weeks. This sample was taken from a study of T cell responses to AZD1222 COVID-19 vaccine. General study points: Mostly white British, mostly female donors; authors suggested clonal diversity may be underestimated. Among vaccine-associated CD4 TCRs, coverage spanned spike, with dominance at 160-218 and 743-854. The number of AZD1222 recipients seropositive at baseline was only five or six.

Libraries were prepared by immunoSEQ multiplex PCR; TCRdb keeps only in-frame clonotypes and omits some of them. The data hold under 200,000 clones, with 92% observed a single time. This rearrangement joins TRBV27 to TRBJ2-3; 10 nucleotides line up with TRBD2. The clonotype comes from an adult who received the AZD1222 COVID-19 vaccine. Source: peripheral blood, taken 28 days after the second AZD1222 dose. Here the CDR3 reads CASSLSRAGGPGDTQYF. In nucleotides, the CDR3 is TGTGCCAGCAGTTTATCGAGAGCGGGGGGGCCGGGAGATACGCAGTATTTT.